What follows are 29 T cell receptor beta chains derived from one specimen sequenced in a study of blood T cells in healthy people across ages. The second PCR ran about 6 to 12 cycles with a sample-barcoded 5' primer and J-beta primers. Using its own MiXCR run on the 5' RACE reads, TCRdb lists one record per CDR3 protein. The repertoire holds approximately 800,000 distinct CDR3 sequences, with roughly 60% as singletons. Sequenced material: blood. The receptors come from a man aged 25 to 45 in good health.

V gene TRBV11-2 combines with J gene TRBJ2-1; D unclear. V lost 0 bases, J lost 2 bases, and 20 bases lay in between. This CDR3 spans 19 amino acids. Germline CDR1 reads SGHAT; CDR2 reads FQNNGV. The CDR3 nucleotides read TGTGCCAGCAGCTTAGACTCCACCCGGCGCCTTAAGGCCTACAATGAGCAGTTCTTC. Translation gives CASSLDSTRRLKAYNEQFF.

Only one count was recorded for this clonotype. The chain recombines TRBV4-2 with TRBJ1-2; D gene unclear. Germline CDR1 reads LGHNA; CDR2 reads YNFKEQ. V shed 0 bases and J shed 0 bases, with 8 bases lying between them. The CDR3 is made up of 15 amino acids. Here the CDR3 reads CASSQEASPNYGYTF. The CDR3 nucleotides are TGTGCCAGCAGCCAAGAGGCCAGCCCTAACTATGGCTACACCTTC.

The rearrangement joins TRBV20-1 to TRBJ2-1, with 8 bases lining up with TRBD2. The CDR3 loop spans 14 amino acids. Per germline, CDR1 DFQATT and CDR2 SNEGSKA (reference sequence). V lost 2 bases to trimming and J lost 3 bases; unmatched junction nucleotides: 3. This chain's CDR3 is CSARRSGGYNEQFF. CDR3 in DNA: TGCAGTGCTAGACGCAGCGGGGGCTACAATGAGCAGTTCTTC.

This chain joins TRBV2 and TRBJ2-2, with TRBD1 identical over 9 bases. The germline V gene encodes CDR1 SNHLY and CDR2 FYNNEI. With 11 bases clipped from V and 7 bases from J, the junction kept 11 bases outside the gene matches. The CDR3 length is 14 residues. The CDR3 DNA sequence: TGTGCCTCCGCCGGGACAGGGAATGGCGGGGAGCTGTTTTTT. This encodes CASAGTGNGGELFF.

CDR3 sequence: CSPLASSYEQYF. DNA of the CDR3: TGCAGCCCCCTGGCCAGCTCCTACGAGCAGTACTTC. The V and J genes are TRBV20-1 and TRBJ2-7, with D unclear. Germline V lookup: CDR1 DFQATT, CDR2 SNEGSKA (reference sequence). This CDR3 is built from 12 residues.

The rearrangement links TRBV28 to TRBJ1-5; TRBD1 agrees at 7 bases. V trimming: 2 bases; J trimming: 2 bases; junction bases outside the gene matches: 9. Germline assignment: CDR1 MDHEN and CDR2 SYDVKM. This CDR3 has 17 amino acids. The CDR3 loop reads CASSLADRLVGNQPQHF. The CDR3 bases are TGTGCCAGCAGTTTAGCGGACAGGCTAGTGGGCAATCAGCCCCAGCATTTT. Full variable domain (rest looked up from reference TRBV28 and TRBJ1-5): DVKVTQSSRYLVKRTGEKVFLECVQDMDHENMFWYRQDPGLGLRLIYFSYDVKMKEKGDIPEGYSVSREKKERFSLILESASTNQTSMYLCASSLADRLVGNQPQHFGDGTRLSIL.

V gene TRBV7-2 combines with J gene TRBJ1-2; 8 positions match TRBD1. CDR1 SGHTA and CDR2 FQGNSA come from the germline V gene. J was trimmed by 6 bases and V by 1 base; bases with no gene match: 7. The CDR3 totals 15 residues. CDR3 sequence (DNA): TGTGCCAGCAGCTTAGGAGGACAGGGAGGGGATGGCTACACCTTC. Protein product: CASSLGGQGGDGYTF.

This chain links TRBV30 with TRBJ1-2; perhaps TRBD1 as D (5 bases). The CDR3 length is 15 residues. Germline CDR1 GTSNPN, CDR2 SVGIG (reference sequence). Trimming took off 6 bases at V and 0 bases at J, with 17 bases between the two ends. The CDR3 loop is CACLPGGEANYGYTF. CDR3 coding DNA: TGTGCCTGCCTCCCGGGGGGGGAGGCTAACTATGGCTACACCTTC.

The V gene is TRBV7-9, the J gene TRBJ1-2, with no clear D. V was pared by 1 base and J by 6 bases, with 12 bases between. The CDR3 contains 14 residues. Germline V gene lookup returns CDR1 SEHNR and CDR2 FQNEAQ (reference sequence). The CDR3: CASSLDIGENGYTF. CDR3 bases: TGTGCCAGCAGCTTAGATATCGGGGAGAATGGCTACACCTTC.

CDR3 nucleotides: TGTGCCAGCAGGGTCGGGAATTCACCCCTCCACTTT. Protein sequence: CASRVGNSPLHF. V usage is TRBV27 and J usage is TRBJ1-6; D ambiguous. Germline loops: CDR1 MNHEY, CDR2 SMNVEV (reference sequence). The CDR3 is 12 amino acids. The germline V and J ends were trimmed by 6 bases and 7 bases, with 7 bases remaining between them.

This clonotype was seen a few times. The chain has TRBV6-2 or TRBV6-3 and TRBJ2-1; 7 bases agree with TRBD1. This CDR3 contains 15 residues. CDR1 and CDR2 from the germline V gene are MNHEY and SVGEGT. V trimming: 5 bases; J trimming: 2 bases; junction bases outside the gene matches: 6. The DNA of the CDR3 is TGTGCCAGCAGTCACAGGGGTACTCCCTACAATGAGCAGTTCTTC. Translation gives CASSHRGTPYNEQFF.

This chain connects TRBV9 to TRBJ2-1; 11 bases map to TRBD1. Trimming at V came to 0 bases and at J to 4 bases, leaving 9 bases not matched to a gene. CDR1 is SGDLS and CDR2 is YYNGEE in the germline V gene. The CDR3 totals 18 residues. CDR3 residues: CASSVGGGQGGSYNEQFF. The CDR3 DNA reads as TGTGCCAGCAGCGTAGGAGGGGGACAGGGGGGCTCGTACAATGAGCAGTTCTTC. The entire variable domain, with the rest obtained from reference TRBV9 and TRBJ2-1, is as follows: DSGVTQTPKHLITATGQRVTLRCSPRSGDLSVYWYQQSLDQGLQFLIQYYNGEERAKGNILERFSAQQFPDLHSELNLSSLELGDSALYFCASSVGGGQGGSYNEQFFGPGTRLTVL.

The rearrangement joins TRBV6-2 or TRBV6-3 to TRBJ2-1; D uncertain. The CDR3 spans 12 residues. Germline V gene sequence: CDR1 MNHEY, CDR2 SVGEGT. Trimming stripped 4 bases from V and 10 bases from J, with 11 bases between. This chain's CDR3 is CASSFRGEEQFF. The CDR3 DNA follows: TGTGCCAGCAGTTTTCGAGGAGAAGAGCAGTTCTTC.

The chain uses TRBV10-3 and TRBJ2-5; 12 bases match TRBD1. The CDR3 runs to 16 residues. Germline trimming cut 5 bases from V and 3 bases from J; bases unmatched to any gene: 7. Germline V gene lookup returns CDR1 ENHRY and CDR2 SYGVKD. CDR3 sequence reads: CAISSTGTGGEETQYF. In DNA, the CDR3 is TGTGCCATCAGTAGTACCGGGACAGGGGGCGAAGAGACCCAGTACTTC.

The chain recombines TRBV2 with TRBJ2-3; no clear D gene. V lost 7 bases, J lost 8 bases, and 10 bases lay in between. Germline assignment: CDR1 SNHLY and CDR2 FYNNEI. The CDR3 has 11 residues. The CDR3, as DNA: TGTGCCAGCAAAGAGGATAGTACGCAGTATTTT. This sequence encodes CASKEDSTQYF.

CDR3 protein: CASSLKGQLLEAFF. The CDR3 DNA reads as TGTGCCAGCAGCTTAAAGGGACAACTGCTTGAAGCTTTCTTT. The chain combines TRBV7-2 with TRBJ1-1, with D possibly matching TRBD1 (6 bases). The CDR3 runs 14 residues. Trimming cost V 2 bases and J 7 bases, with 14 bases left between them. The germline V gene encodes CDR1 SGHTA and CDR2 FQGNSA.

This sequence joins TRBV4-1 and TRBJ1-4, with TRBD1 as a possible D gene (6 bases). V dropped 1 base and J dropped 6 bases, with 12 bases sitting between them. This CDR3 has 15 amino acids. In germline, CDR1 is MGHRA, CDR2 YSYEKL. The CDR3 DNA sequence: TGCGCCAGCAGCCAAGCAGGACAGTATGATGAAAAACTGTTTTTT. It encodes CASSQAGQYDEKLFF.

V gene TRBV2 combines with J gene TRBJ2-7, with D maybe TRBD2 (6 bases). This CDR3 contains 13 residues. Germline V gene lookup returns CDR1 SNHLY and CDR2 FYNNEI. V dropped 8 bases and J dropped 6 bases, with 17 bases sitting between them. The CDR3 loop is CASRDSSSGEQYF. The CDR3 DNA reads TGTGCCAGCCGGGACTCCTCTTCGGGCGAGCAGTACTTC.

The chain employs TRBV7-2 and TRBJ2-2, with unresolved D. The germline gives CDR1 SGHTA, CDR2 FQGNSA. CDR3 length: 12 residues. Trimming left V 5 bases short and J 8 bases short, with 9 bases between. CDR3 in amino acids: CASSPYIGELFF. CDR3 nucleotide sequence: TGTGCCAGCAGCCCATATATAGGGGAGCTGTTTTTT.

The V gene is TRBV5-1, the J gene TRBJ1-1, with a weak D call TRBD1 (6 bases). V lost 5 bases and J lost 8, with 16 bases in between. Germline lookup yields CDR1 SGHRS and CDR2 YFSETQ. The CDR3 has 13 residues. The chain's CDR3 is CASREQVGTEAFF. The CDR3 DNA reads TGCGCCAGCAGGGAACAAGTAGGGACAGAAGCTTTCTTT.

The chain employs TRBV28 and TRBJ1-1; 7 positions match TRBD1. The germline CDR1 and CDR2 sequences are MDHEN and SYDVKM. The CDR3 is 15 amino acids. V dropped 4 bases and J dropped 5; count of bases not matched to a gene: 10. This CDR3 is CASSYPTGKGTEAFF. CDR3 in DNA: TGTGCCAGCAGTTACCCGACAGGGAAGGGAACTGAAGCTTTCTTT.

The rearrangement joins TRBV27 to TRBJ2-7; TRBD1 might be the D (6 bases). Germline lookup yields CDR1 MNHEY and CDR2 SMNVEV (reference sequence). CDR3 length: 14 amino acids. Trimming took off 5 bases at V and 3 bases at J, with 14 bases between the two ends. CDR3 DNA sequence: TGTGCCAGCAGTCTCGGGACAAGGCGCTACGAGCAGTACTTC. Its translation is CASSLGTRRYEQYF.

A word on this clonotype: One end of the junction does not line up with germline, which may come from a read error. The J gene is TRBJ2-7, the V gene TRBV7-2; TRBD2 agrees at 8 bases. CDR1 is SGHTA and CDR2 is FQGNSA in the germline V gene. This CDR3 spans 17 amino acids. The CDR3 loop is CASSPFSWGGGQETQYF. The CDR3 DNA reads TGTGCCAGCAGCCCTTTCTCCTGGGGCGGGGGGCAAGAGACCCAGTACTTT.

CDR3 sequence reads: CASSLVRVRTDTQYF. The CDR3, as DNA: TGTGCCAGCAGCTTAGTTAGGGTTAGGACAGATACGCAGTATTTT. This chain links TRBV7-8 with TRBJ2-3; no clear D. CDR1 and CDR2 (germline): SGHVS, FQNEAQ. Trimming cost V 1 base and J 3 bases, with 11 bases left between them. CDR3 size: 15 residues. Filled out from reference TRBV7-8 and TRBJ2-3, the complete variable domain reads GAGVSQSPRYKVAKRGQDVALRCDPISGHVSLFWYQQALGQGPEFLTYFQNEAQLDKSGLPSDRFFAERPEGSVSTLKIQRTQQEDSAVYLCASSLVRVRTDTQYFGPGTRLTVL.

This chain uses TRBV4-2 with TRBJ2-7, with no clear D. This CDR3 spans 15 amino acids. The germline CDR1 and CDR2 sequences are LGHNA and YNFKEQ. Trimming removed 0 bases at V and 5 bases at J, with 14 bases between. The CDR3 spells CASSQDGQARNEQYF. CDR3 DNA sequence: TGTGCCAGCAGCCAAGATGGTCAAGCACGGAACGAGCAGTACTTC.

This clonotype appeared a single time. The genes are TRBV20-1 and TRBJ2-1, with D maybe TRBD1 (6 bases). This CDR3 contains 14 residues. V shed 1 base and J shed 2 bases, with 9 bases lying between them. CDR1 DFQATT and CDR2 SNEGSKA come from the germline V gene (reference sequence). The CDR3 bases are TGCAGTGCTAGAGTACAGGGAGCCTACAATGAGCAGTTCTTC. This sequence encodes CSARVQGAYNEQFF.

J is TRBJ2-1 and V is TRBV7-2, with D tentatively TRBD1 (6 bases). Germline V gives CDR1 SGHTA, CDR2 FQGNSA. The CDR3 is 16 amino acids. The V end lost 1 base, the J end lost 6 bases, and 16 bases lay between the germline ends. The DNA of the CDR3 is TGTGCCAGCAGCTTAGTCTGGGACCTAGGGGGCAATGAGCAGTTCTTC. As protein: CASSLVWDLGGNEQFF.

The genes are TRBV10-3 and TRBJ2-4; perhaps D is TRBD1 or TRBD2 (6 bases each). Germline CDR1 is ENHRY and CDR2 is SYGVKD. The V gene lost 6 bases and the J gene lost 8 bases, with 17 bases spanning the gap. The CDR3 covers 14 residues. The CDR3 DNA reads as TGTGCCATCAGGAGGGGGGATCCAGTCGACATTCAGTACTTC. Translated: CAIRRGDPVDIQYF.

The chain links TRBV4-2 to TRBJ2-5, with 10 bases matching TRBD2. V shed 0 bases and J 1 base; nucleotides not matched to a gene: 8. The CDR3 extends over 18 amino acids. CDR1 is LGHNA and CDR2 is YNFKEQ in the germline V gene. CDR3 loop: CASSQDRLAGASQETQYF. DNA for the CDR3: TGTGCCAGCAGCCAAGATAGGCTAGCGGGGGCGAGCCAAGAGACCCAGTACTTC.